The sequence of this T cell receptor beta chain was determined in a study of shared clonotypes between healthy human individuals. Study summary: Per donor, CD8 memory used one plate, CD8 naive used two, CD4 memory used three and CD4 naive used three.

This table comes from immunoSEQ multiplex PCR, and its TCRdb copy is limited to in-frame clones, with some not included. The data contain over a million clones, about 80% of them singletons. The CDR3 has 15 residues. J is TRBJ1-1 and V is TRBV21-1. TRBV21-1 is reported as a pseudogene. The origin of this receptor is a man between 18 and 35 years old in good health. Some clones in this sample may be carry-over from other donors' samples. The sample consisted of memory CD4+ T cells from PBMCs. Sample subset: CD45RA-negative fraction. The CDR3: CASSNTHAVDTEAFF. DNA for the CDR3: TGTGCCAGCAGCAATACTCACGCTGTCGACACTGAAGCTTTCTTT.